One sample yielded the 17 T cell receptor beta chains listed below, sequenced in a study of blood T cell repertoires in COVID-19. Only in-frame clones appear in the TCRdb table, and some are missing; sequencing was by immunoSEQ multiplex PCR. The repertoire holds fewer than 450,000 clones, with under 95% as singletons. Sequencing was performed on peripheral blood. The receptors were sampled from a woman younger than 35 who had recovered from COVID-19.

The chain couples TRBV28 to TRBJ1-1; possibly TRBD1 for D (6 bases). V was pared by 7 bases and J by 4 bases, with 7 bases between. Germline V lookup: CDR1 MDHEN, CDR2 SYDVKM. CDR3 length: 11 residues. The CDR3 nucleotides are TGTGCCAGCATCAGGGGCACTGAAGCTTTCTTT. Protein sequence: CASIRGTEAFF.

This clone appeared once. The gene calls are TRBV29-1 and TRBJ1-3, with D possibly TRBD1 on 5 matching bases. CDR1 SQVTM and CDR2 ANQGSEA come from the germline V gene. The CDR3 contains 12 residues. Trimming stripped 4 bases from V and 8 bases from J, with 12 bases between. CDR3 in amino acids: CSVVKGVDTIYF. The CDR3 bases are TGCAGCGTTGTTAAAGGGGTAGACACCATATATTTT.

The chain employs TRBV28 and TRBJ2-7, with D perhaps matching TRBD2 (5 bases). The CDR3 runs 13 residues. Per germline, CDR1 MDHEN and CDR2 SYDVKM. This CDR3 reads CASSLRMGRGLHV. CDR3 coding DNA: TGTGCCAGCAGTTTACGAATGGGGAGAGGTTTGCACGTC.

V gene TRBV5-1 combines with J gene TRBJ1-1; tentative D call: TRBD1 (5 bases). The CDR3 covers 12 residues. The V and J ends lost 5 bases and 10 bases respectively, with 15 bases between them. The germline V gene encodes CDR1 SGHRS and CDR2 YFSETQ. CDR3 nucleotide sequence: TGCGCCAGCAGATCGTTCCAGGGTTCAGCTTTCTTT. Encoded protein: CASRSFQGSAFF.

The chain is built from TRBV7-9 and TRBJ1-5; 7 bases fit TRBD1. After removal of 4 bases from V and 0 bases from J, the junction contained 12 bases not matched to a gene. The CDR3 totals 18 residues. Germline V gene data show CDR1 as SEHNR and CDR2 as FQNEAQ (reference sequence). CDR3 bases: TGTGCCAGCAGCTACGAGGCACAGGGGCTCTATAGCAATCAGCCCCAGCATTTT. It translates to CASSYEAQGLYSNQPQHF.

The chain joins TRBV9 to TRBJ1-2, with 7 bases lining up with TRBD1. The CDR3 loop spans 14 amino acids. V was pared by 4 bases and J by 2 bases, with 5 bases of the junction left unmatched. Germline assignment: CDR1 SGDLS and CDR2 YYNGEE. DNA of the CDR3: TGTGCCAGCAGCCCTCAGACAGGGAACTATGGCTACACCTTC. Encoded protein: CASSPQTGNYGYTF.

This clone has only one observation. V is TRBV5-8 and J is TRBJ2-2, with a tentative D call TRBD1 (5 bases). The CDR3 loop spans 13 amino acids. CDR1 SGHTS and CDR2 YDEGEE come from the germline V gene. Trimming removed 1 base at V and 6 bases at J, with 7 bases between. As DNA, the CDR3 is TGTGCCAGCAGCTTGCAGGGTCCCGGGGAGCTGTTTTTT. It specifies CASSLQGPGELFF.

This rearrangement joins TRBV2 to TRBJ1-4; 7 bases match TRBD1. This CDR3 contains 14 residues. Looked up from germline, CDR1 is SNHLY and CDR2 is FYNNEI. Germline trimming cut 6 bases from V and 5 bases from J; bases unmatched to any gene: 6. The CDR3 is CASRIQGTNEKLFF. For the CDR3, the DNA is TGTGCCAGCAGGATACAGGGGACGAATGAAAAACTGTTTTTT.

The chain recombines TRBV18 with TRBJ1-2; TRBD1 matches 7 bases. V lost 1 base and J lost 7; bases outside the gene matches: 3. CDR1 KGHSH and CDR2 LQKENI come from the germline V gene. This CDR3 comprises 13 residues. The CDR3 DNA follows: TGTGCCAGCTCACCACAGGGACAGTCTGGCTACACCTTC. Translation gives CASSPQGQSGYTF.

This clone was found once. The gene calls are TRBV6-5 and TRBJ2-1, with 7 bases lining up with TRBD1. CDR1 and CDR2 (germline): MNHEY, SVGAGI. The CDR3 covers 15 residues. V lost 5 bases and J lost 9; bases outside the gene matches: 13. As DNA, the CDR3 is TGTGCCAGCAGTCCCCGACAGGGTTTCCGCCGTGAGCAGTTCTTC. It encodes CASSPRQGFRREQFF.

This clone was detected a few times. This chain links TRBV7-2 with TRBJ2-1; TRBD2 is a possible D gene (6 bases). Germline V gene data show CDR1 as SGHTA and CDR2 as FQGNSA. CDR3 length: 15 residues. Trimming removed 6 bases from V and 4 bases from J, with 16 bases in between. CDR3: CASSSRLGQYNEQFF. In DNA, the CDR3 is TGTGCCAGCAGTTCAAGACTAGGGCAGTACAATGAGCAGTTCTTC. The full variable domain, with the rest looked up from reference TRBV7-2 and TRBJ2-1, is GAGVSQSPSNKVTEKGKDVELRCDPISGHTALYWYRQSLGQGLEFLIYFQGNSAPDKSGLPSDRFSAERTGGSVSTLTIQRTQQEDSAVYLCASSSRLGQYNEQFFGPGTRLTVL.

The chain carries TRBV3-1 (or the pseudogene TRBV3-2) and TRBJ1-3; D gene uncertain. Trimming took 4 bases from V and 4 from J, leaving 11 bases between them. CDR1 and CDR2 from the germline V gene are LGHDT and YNNKEL (reference sequence). This CDR3 has 14 residues. The CDR3 bases are TGTGCCAGCAGCCTCCCCTGGCCGGGAAACACCATATATTTT. This codes for CASSLPWPGNTIYF.

This clone was recorded only once. The V call is TRBV3-1 (or the pseudogene TRBV3-2), the J call TRBJ2-5; D ambiguous. Trimming pared 1 base from V and 5 bases from J, leaving 8 bases between. CDR3 length: 13 amino acids. The germline gives CDR1 LGHDT, CDR2 YNNKEL (reference sequence). The CDR3 region is CASSQVGDETQYF. In DNA form, the CDR3 reads TGTGCCAGCAGCCAAGTGGGCGACGAGACCCAGTACTTC.

The genes are TRBV7-9 and TRBJ2-1, with D uncertain. Germline V gene sequence: CDR1 SEHNR, CDR2 FQNEAQ (reference sequence). Trimming stripped 1 base from V and 6 bases from J, with 19 bases between. This CDR3 has 17 residues. As DNA, the CDR3 is TGTGCCAGCAGCTTAGTGCGTGGGCCCGAAACACTCAATGAGCAGTTCTTC. Protein: CASSLVRGPETLNEQFF.

The chain employs TRBV30 and TRBJ1-5; possible D gene TRBD1, 5 bases. V was trimmed by 0 bases and J by 9 bases, leaving 15 bases between them. The CDR3 is 14 residues long. Germline-derived CDR1 and CDR2 are GTSNPN and SVGIG (reference sequence). As DNA, the CDR3 is TGTGCCTGGAGTGTACGACAGCGAGACGGGCCCCAGCATTTT. Protein product: CAWSVRQRDGPQHF.

The V call is TRBV5-1, the J call TRBJ1-6; maybe TRBD1 (5 bases). This CDR3 contains 13 residues. Germline assignment: CDR1 SGHRS and CDR2 YFSETQ. The germline V and J ends were trimmed by 5 bases and 5 bases, with 8 bases remaining between them. This chain's CDR3 is CASSLQDNSPLHF. DNA for the CDR3: TGCGCCAGCAGTTTACAGGATAATTCACCCCTCCACTTT.

The CDR3 protein is CASSYGTVNTEAFF. The CDR3 nucleotides read TGTGCCAGCAGTTACGGGACAGTGAACACTGAAGCTTTCTTT. The chain employs TRBV6-5 and TRBJ1-1; 7 nucleotides align to TRBD1. CDR1 is MNHEY, CDR2 SVGAGI, per germline. The CDR3 extends over 14 amino acids. The junction had 0 bases not matched to a gene; V was cut back by 2 bases and J by 0 bases.